The 9 T cell receptor beta chains presented below share a single source sample, sequenced in a study of technical replicates of blood from a handful of donors. Profiling relied on immunoSEQ multiplex PCR, and the TCRdb table lists in-frame clones only, not all of them. This sample carries 80,000 to 100,000 clones, approximately 95% of them seen once, and the ten largest clones take roughly 0.2%. Sequenced material: T cells isolated from PBMCs. The receptor source for this set is a human donor in good health.

The gene calls are TRBV4-2 and TRBJ2-7, with 13 bases lining up with TRBD2. CDR3 length equals 17 residues. V trimming: 2 bases; J trimming: 3 bases; junction bases outside the gene matches: 7. Germline-derived CDR1 and CDR2 are LGHNA and YNFKEQ. The CDR3 sequence: CASSQRTSGGTYYEQYF. The CDR3 DNA reads TGTGCCAGCAGCCAACGGACTAGCGGGGGCACTTACTACGAGCAGTACTTC.

The gene calls are TRBV4-1 and TRBJ2-7; 12 bases fit TRBD2. The CDR3 totals 18 residues. After removal of 0 bases from V and 2 bases from J, the junction contained 8 bases not matched to a gene. Per germline, CDR1 MGHRA and CDR2 YSYEKL. DNA of the CDR3: TGCGCCAGCAGCCAAGATACTCATGGACTAGCGGGGACCTACGAGCAGTACTTC. Its translation is CASSQDTHGLAGTYEQYF.

This chain connects TRBV18 to TRBJ2-2; TRBD2 agrees at 13 bases. Trimming took 2 bases from V and 1 from J; bases not matched to a gene: 7. The CDR3 length is 19 residues. Germline V gene lookup returns CDR1 KGHSH and CDR2 LQKENI. This CDR3 is CASSPSVGLAGKNTGELFF. The DNA for the CDR3 is TGTGCCAGCTCACCATCCGTGGGACTAGCGGGAAAGAACACCGGGGAGCTGTTTTTT. Looking up the rest from reference TRBV18 and TRBJ2-2 gives the full variable domain: NAGVMQNPRHLVRRRGQEARLRCSPMKGHSHVYWYRQLPEEGLKFMVYLQKENIIDESGMPKERFSAEFPKEGPSILRIQQVVRGDSAAYFCASSPSVGLAGKNTGELFFGEGSRLTVL.

The chain joins TRBV19 to TRBJ1-1, with D perhaps TRBD1 (6 bases). V dropped 8 bases and J dropped 3 bases, with 13 bases sitting between them. Germline CDR1 LNHDA, CDR2 SQIVND (reference sequence). The CDR3 runs to 13 residues. The DNA for the CDR3 is TGTGCCAGTGATTTGGGGGCCGACACTGAAGCTTTCTTT. It yields the protein CASDLGADTEAFF.

DNA of the CDR3: TGTGCCAGCAGCCCCGACAGGACCTACAATGAGCAGTTCTTC. It yields the protein CASSPDRTYNEQFF. The rearrangement links TRBV7-6 to TRBJ2-1, with D tentatively TRBD1 (6 bases). V gave up 5 bases and J gave up 2 bases, with 10 bases separating them. CDR1 and CDR2 from the germline V gene are SGHVS and FNYEAQ. This CDR3 has 14 amino acids.

The chain combines TRBV16 with TRBJ2-7; 7 nucleotides line up with TRBD2. Germline trimming cut 4 bases from V and 4 bases from J; bases unmatched to any gene: 10. In germline, CDR1 is KGHSY, CDR2 FQNENV. The CDR3 has 15 amino acids. DNA for the CDR3: TGTGCCAGCAGCCGCGGGGAGGGTGCGGTGTACGAGCAGTACTTC. Its protein is CASSRGEGAVYEQYF. The full variable domain, with the rest looked up from reference TRBV16 and TRBJ2-7, is GEEVAQTPKHLVRGEGQKAKLYCAPIKGHSYVFWYQQVLKNEFKFLISFQNENVFDETGMPKERFSAKCLPNSPCSLEIQATKLEDSAVYFCASSRGEGAVYEQYFGPGTRLTVT.

V gene TRBV9 combines with J gene TRBJ1-5; 7 bases fit TRBD1. The V gene's germline CDR1 is SGDLS and CDR2 YYNGEE. The CDR3 covers 14 residues. J was trimmed by 3 bases and V by 2 bases; bases with no gene match: 2. CDR3 DNA sequence: TGTGCCAGCAGCGTCGGACAGGCCAATCAGCCCCAGCATTTT. Its translation: CASSVGQANQPQHF.

The rearrangement joins TRBV4-1 to TRBJ2-1; TRBD1 aligns across 7 bases. Trimming took 3 bases from V and 6 from J; bases not matched to a gene: 2. Germline-derived CDR1 and CDR2 are MGHRA and YSYEKL. The CDR3 contains 13 residues. CDR3 in DNA: TGCGCCAGCAGCCAGAACAGGGGCAATGAGCAGTTCTTC. It is translated as CASSQNRGNEQFF.

This chain links TRBV28 with TRBJ2-6; D uncertain. V was cut by 2 bases and J by 2 bases, with 4 bases left in between. The CDR3 spans 14 residues. Germline CDR1 and CDR2: MDHEN and SYDVKM. DNA for the CDR3: TGTGCCAGCAGTTTAGGAGCTGGGGCCAACGTCCTGACTTTC. It is translated as CASSLGAGANVLTF. The variable domain in full, with the rest retrieved from reference TRBV28 and TRBJ2-6, is DVKVTQSSRYLVKRTGEKVFLECVQDMDHENMFWYRQDPGLGLRLIYFSYDVKMKEKGDIPEGYSVSREKKERFSLILESASTNQTSMYLCASSLGAGANVLTFGAGSRLTVL.